The following is a T cell receptor (beta chain) sequence with its context. Its matching antigen is unknown. CDR1 and CDR2 from the germline V gene are SGHNT and YYREEE (reference sequence). The CDR3 has 15 amino acids. V lost 1 base and J lost 1, with 11 bases in between. They ran version v3.0 of the immunoSEQ assay at survey level. Clones were read by immunoSEQ multiplex PCR, and TCRdb kept only the in-frame ones, dropping some. This table has 20,000 to 25,000 clones, roughly 80% appearing once. This entry comes from a study of long-term antiretroviral therapy in people with HIV. General observations from the study: ART adherence, viral resistance and therapy changes were not recorded. Pre-ART clonal expansions dominated every time point's repertoire.

HIV-positive participants were all treated in the United States. The study used samples holding about 0.85-10 million cryopreserved PBMC before DNA extraction. The clonotype comes from a woman under 40 with HIV. The J gene is TRBJ1-2, the V gene TRBV5-4; no firm D call. This specimen consisted of unsorted PBMCs, obtained 0.2 years after starting antiretroviral therapy. In DNA form, the CDR3 reads TGTGCCAGCAGCTTGCAACAGATCAATAACTATGGCTACACCTTC. Translated, it gives CASSLQQINNYGYTF. Filled out from reference TRBV5-4 and TRBJ1-2, the complete variable domain reads ETGVTQSPTHLIKTRGQQVTLRCSSQSGHNTVSWYQQALGQGPQFIFQYYREEENGRGNFPPRFSGLQFPNYSSELNVNALELDDSALYLCASSLQQINNYGYTFGSGTRLTVV.